Reported below is one T cell receptor (beta chain). This specimen comes from a study of OX40 agonist ivuxolimab in advanced cancers. Profiled with immunoSEQ multiplex PCR; TCRdb holds only in-frame clones, not every one. The table has about 48,000 clones, over 75% seen once. The CDR3 loop spans 21 amino acids. The germline gives CDR1 GTSNPN, CDR2 SVGIG (reference sequence). The J segment lost 0 bases and the V segment lost 0 bases, leaving 17 bases of the junction unmatched. Source: CD4+ or CD8+ T cells sorted from blood, taken in a trial of the OX40 agonist ivuxolimab. The chain couples TRBV30 to TRBJ1-6; 7 bases fit TRBD1. The receptor comes from an adult with an advanced solid tumor such as melanoma, head and neck, liver or kidney cancer. For the CDR3, the DNA is TGTGCCTGGAGTGTACCCCATCAGGGGGTGCTGACGCCCTCCTATAATTCACCCCTCCACTTT. This sequence encodes CAWSVPHQGVLTPSYNSPLHF.